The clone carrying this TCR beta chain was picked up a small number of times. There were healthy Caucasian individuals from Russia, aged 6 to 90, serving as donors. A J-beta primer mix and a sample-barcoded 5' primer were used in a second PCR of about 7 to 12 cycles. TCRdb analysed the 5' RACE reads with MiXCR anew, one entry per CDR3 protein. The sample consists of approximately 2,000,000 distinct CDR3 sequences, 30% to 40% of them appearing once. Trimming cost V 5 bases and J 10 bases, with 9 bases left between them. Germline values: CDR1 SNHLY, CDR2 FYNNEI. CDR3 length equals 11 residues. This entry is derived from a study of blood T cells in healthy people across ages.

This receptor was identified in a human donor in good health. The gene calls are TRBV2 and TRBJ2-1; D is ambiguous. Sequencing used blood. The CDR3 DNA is TGTGCCAGCAGTTTTATAAGGGAGCAGTTCTTC. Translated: CASSFIREQFF.